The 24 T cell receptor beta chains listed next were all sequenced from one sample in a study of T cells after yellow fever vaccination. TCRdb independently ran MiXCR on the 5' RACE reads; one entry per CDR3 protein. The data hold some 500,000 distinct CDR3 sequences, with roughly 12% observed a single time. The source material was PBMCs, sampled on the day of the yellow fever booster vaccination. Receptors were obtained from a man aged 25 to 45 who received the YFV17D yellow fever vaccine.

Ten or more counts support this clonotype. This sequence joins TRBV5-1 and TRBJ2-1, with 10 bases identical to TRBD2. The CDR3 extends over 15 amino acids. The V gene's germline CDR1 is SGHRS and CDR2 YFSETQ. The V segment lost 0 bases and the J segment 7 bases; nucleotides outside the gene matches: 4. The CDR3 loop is CASSLDASGRNEQFF. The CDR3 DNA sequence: TGCGCCAGCAGCTTGGATGCTAGCGGGAGAAATGAGCAGTTCTTC.

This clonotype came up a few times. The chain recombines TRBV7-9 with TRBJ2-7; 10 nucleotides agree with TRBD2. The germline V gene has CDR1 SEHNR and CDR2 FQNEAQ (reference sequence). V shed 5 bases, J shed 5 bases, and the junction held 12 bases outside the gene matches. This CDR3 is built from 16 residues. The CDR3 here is CASSHNPLAGGDEQYF. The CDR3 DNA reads TGTGCCAGCAGCCATAATCCATTAGCGGGAGGTGACGAGCAGTACTTC.

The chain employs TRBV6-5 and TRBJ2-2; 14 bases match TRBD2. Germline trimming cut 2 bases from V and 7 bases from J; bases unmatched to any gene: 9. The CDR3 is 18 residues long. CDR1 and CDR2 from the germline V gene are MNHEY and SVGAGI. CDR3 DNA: TGTGCCAGCAGTTACACCACCGGACTAGCGGGGGGATACGGGGAGCTGTTTTTT. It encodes CASSYTTGLAGGYGELFF.

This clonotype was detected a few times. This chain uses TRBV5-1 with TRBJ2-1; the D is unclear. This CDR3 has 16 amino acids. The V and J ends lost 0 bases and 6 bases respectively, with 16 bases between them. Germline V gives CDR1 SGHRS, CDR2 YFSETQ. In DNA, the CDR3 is TGCGCCAGCAGCTTGGGTTCGGAACCCCTCTCCAATGAGCAGTTCTTC. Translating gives CASSLGSEPLSNEQFF.

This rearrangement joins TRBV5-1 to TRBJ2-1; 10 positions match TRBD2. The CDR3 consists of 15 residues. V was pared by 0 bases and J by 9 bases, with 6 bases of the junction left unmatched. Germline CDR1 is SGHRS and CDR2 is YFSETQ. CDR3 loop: CASSLELAGKGEQFF. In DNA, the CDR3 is TGCGCCAGCAGCTTGGAACTAGCGGGAAAGGGTGAGCAGTTCTTC.

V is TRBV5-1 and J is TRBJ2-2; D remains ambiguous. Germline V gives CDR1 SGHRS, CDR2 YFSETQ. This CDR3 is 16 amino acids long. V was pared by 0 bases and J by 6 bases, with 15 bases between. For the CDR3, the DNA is TGCGCCAGCAGCTTGGTTGGTGGCGTGGCACCCGGGGAGCTGTTTTTT. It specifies CASSLVGGVAPGELFF.

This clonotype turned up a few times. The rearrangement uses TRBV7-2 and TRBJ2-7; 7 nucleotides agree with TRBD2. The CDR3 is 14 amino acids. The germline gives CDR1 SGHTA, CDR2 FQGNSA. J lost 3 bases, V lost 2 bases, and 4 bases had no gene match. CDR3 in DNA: TGTGCCAGCAGCTTAAGCGGGGCGGGCTACGAGCAGTACTTC. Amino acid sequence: CASSLSGAGYEQYF.

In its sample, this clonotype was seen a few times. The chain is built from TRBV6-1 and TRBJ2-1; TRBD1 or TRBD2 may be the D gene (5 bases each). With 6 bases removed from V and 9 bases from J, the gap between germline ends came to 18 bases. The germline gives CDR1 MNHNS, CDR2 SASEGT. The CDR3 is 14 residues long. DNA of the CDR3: TGTGCCAGCAGAACCCGGGGCGGCCTGAGTGAGCAGTTCTTC. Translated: CASRTRGGLSEQFF.

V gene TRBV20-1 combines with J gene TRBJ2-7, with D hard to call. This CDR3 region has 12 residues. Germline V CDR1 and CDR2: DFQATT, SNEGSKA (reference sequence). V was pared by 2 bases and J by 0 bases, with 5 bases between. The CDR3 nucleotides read TGCAGTGCTAGACAGAGCTCCTACGAGCAGTACTTC. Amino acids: CSARQSSYEQYF.

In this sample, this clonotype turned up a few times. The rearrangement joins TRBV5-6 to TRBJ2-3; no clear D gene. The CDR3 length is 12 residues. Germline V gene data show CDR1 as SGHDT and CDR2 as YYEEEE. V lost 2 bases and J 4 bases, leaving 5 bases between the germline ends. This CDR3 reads CASSFLADTQYF. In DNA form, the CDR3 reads TGTGCCAGCAGCTTCCTGGCAGATACGCAGTATTTT.

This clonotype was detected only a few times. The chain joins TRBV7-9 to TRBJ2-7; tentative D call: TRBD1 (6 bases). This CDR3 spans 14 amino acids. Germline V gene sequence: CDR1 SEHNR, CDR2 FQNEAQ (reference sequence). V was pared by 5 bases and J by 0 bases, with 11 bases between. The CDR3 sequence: CASSPWTDSYEQYF. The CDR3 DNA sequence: TGTGCCAGCAGCCCCTGGACAGACTCCTACGAGCAGTACTTC.

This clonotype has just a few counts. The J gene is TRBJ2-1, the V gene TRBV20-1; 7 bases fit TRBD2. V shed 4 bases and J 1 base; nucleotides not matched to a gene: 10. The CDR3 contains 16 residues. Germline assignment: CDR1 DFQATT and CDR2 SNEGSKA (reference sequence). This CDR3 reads CSAIMPLASSYNEQFF. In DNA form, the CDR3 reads TGCAGTGCTATCATGCCACTAGCGTCGTCCTACAATGAGCAGTTCTTC.

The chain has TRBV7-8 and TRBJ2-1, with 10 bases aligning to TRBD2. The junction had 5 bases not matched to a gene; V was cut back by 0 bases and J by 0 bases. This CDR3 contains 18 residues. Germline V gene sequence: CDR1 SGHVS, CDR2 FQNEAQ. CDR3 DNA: TGTGCCAGCAGCTTAGCACTAGCGGGGCCCAGCTCCTACAATGAGCAGTTCTTC. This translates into CASSLALAGPSSYNEQFF.

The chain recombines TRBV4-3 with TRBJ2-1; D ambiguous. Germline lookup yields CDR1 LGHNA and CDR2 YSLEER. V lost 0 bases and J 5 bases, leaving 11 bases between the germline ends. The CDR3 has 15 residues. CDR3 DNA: TGCGCCAGCAGCCAAGAGGAGAATGCCGACAATGAGCAGTTCTTC. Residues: CASSQEENADNEQFF.

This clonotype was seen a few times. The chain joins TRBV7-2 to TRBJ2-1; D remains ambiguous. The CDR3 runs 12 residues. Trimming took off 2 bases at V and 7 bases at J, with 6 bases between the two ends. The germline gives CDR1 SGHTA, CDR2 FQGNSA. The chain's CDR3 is CASSLTRNEQFF. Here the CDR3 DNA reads TGTGCCAGCAGCTTAACCCGGAATGAGCAGTTCTTC.

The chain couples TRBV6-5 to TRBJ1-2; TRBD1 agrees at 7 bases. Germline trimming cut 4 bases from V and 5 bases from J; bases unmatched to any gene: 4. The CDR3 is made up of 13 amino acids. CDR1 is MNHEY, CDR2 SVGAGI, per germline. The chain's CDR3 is CASSWTGGYGYTF. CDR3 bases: TGTGCCAGCAGTTGGACAGGCGGGTATGGCTACACCTTC.

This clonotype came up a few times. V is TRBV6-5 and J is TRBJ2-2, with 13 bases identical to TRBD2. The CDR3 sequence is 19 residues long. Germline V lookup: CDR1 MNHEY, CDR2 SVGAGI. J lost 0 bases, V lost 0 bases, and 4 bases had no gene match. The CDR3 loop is CASSYSWTSGSANTGELFF. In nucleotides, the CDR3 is TGTGCCAGCAGTTACTCCTGGACTAGCGGGAGCGCGAACACCGGGGAGCTGTTTTTT.

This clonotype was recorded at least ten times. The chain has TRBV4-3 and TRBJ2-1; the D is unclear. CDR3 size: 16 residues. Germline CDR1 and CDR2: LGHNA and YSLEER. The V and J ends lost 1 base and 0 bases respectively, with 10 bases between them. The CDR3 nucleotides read TGCGCCAGCAGCCAAGGTCACCTGAGCTCCTACAATGAGCAGTTCTTC. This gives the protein CASSQGHLSSYNEQFF.

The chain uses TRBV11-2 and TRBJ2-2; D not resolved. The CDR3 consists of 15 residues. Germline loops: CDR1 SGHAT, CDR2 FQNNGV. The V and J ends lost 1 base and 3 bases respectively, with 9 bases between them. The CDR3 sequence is CASSLVAEYTGELFF. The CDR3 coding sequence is TGTGCCAGCAGCTTAGTGGCCGAATACACCGGGGAGCTGTTTTTT.

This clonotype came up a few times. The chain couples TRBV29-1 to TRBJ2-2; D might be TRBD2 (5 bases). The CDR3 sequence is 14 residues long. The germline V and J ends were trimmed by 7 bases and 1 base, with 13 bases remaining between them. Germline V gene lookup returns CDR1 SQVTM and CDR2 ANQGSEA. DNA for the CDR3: TGCAGCGGACTCTTAGGGAGGAACACCGGGGAGCTGTTTTTT. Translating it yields CSGLLGRNTGELFF.

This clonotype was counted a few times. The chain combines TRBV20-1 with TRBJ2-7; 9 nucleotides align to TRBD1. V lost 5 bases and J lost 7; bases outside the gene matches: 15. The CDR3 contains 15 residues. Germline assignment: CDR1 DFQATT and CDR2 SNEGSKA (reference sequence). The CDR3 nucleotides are TGCAGTGCTCACCCGAGGGACAGGGTTATAAAAGAGCAGTACTTC. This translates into CSAHPRDRVIKEQYF.

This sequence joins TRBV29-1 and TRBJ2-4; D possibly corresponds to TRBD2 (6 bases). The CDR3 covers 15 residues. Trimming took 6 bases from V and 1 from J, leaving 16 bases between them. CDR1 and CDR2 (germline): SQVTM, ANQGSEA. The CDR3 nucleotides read TGCAGCGTGGGATCAACCCGGGAGGCCAAAAACATTCAGTACTTC. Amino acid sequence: CSVGSTREAKNIQYF.

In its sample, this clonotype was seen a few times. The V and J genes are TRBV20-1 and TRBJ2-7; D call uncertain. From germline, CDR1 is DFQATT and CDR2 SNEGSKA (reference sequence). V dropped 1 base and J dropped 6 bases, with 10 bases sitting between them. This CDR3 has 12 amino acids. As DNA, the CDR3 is TGCAGTGCTAGAGCTGTTGGCTTCGAGCAGTACTTC. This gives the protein CSARAVGFEQYF.

The CDR3 is CSSTFLDRGQADTQYF. The CDR3 nucleotides are TGCAGCTCCACGTTTTTGGACAGGGGGCAGGCAGATACGCAGTATTTT. V and J are TRBV29-1 and TRBJ2-3; 11 nucleotides align to TRBD1. The CDR3 covers 16 residues. Germline CDR1 and CDR2: SQVTM and ANQGSEA. The trim removed 8 bases at V and 4 bases at J, leaving 14 bases unmatched.